This T cell receptor (beta chain) was retrieved from a study of TIL therapy for anti-PD-1-resistant metastatic lung cancer. The wider study: Several tumors were EGFR-mutant and two were ALK-rearranged. Tumors carried a median roughly 1.5 non-synonymous mutations per megabase.

This CDR3 comprises 14 residues. V lost 7 bases and J 2 bases, leaving 14 bases between the germline ends. Looked up from germline, CDR1 is LNHDA and CDR2 is SQIVND (reference sequence). As to time point: pre-treatment sample, taken before nivolumab and TIL therapy. The tumor samples were excised metastases, mostly pleural nodules or supraclavicular lymph nodes. Patients then received nivolumab; progressors got lymphodepletion, TIL and IL-2. Study-level points and caveats: Patients were highly selected, enriched for treatment-naive, never-smoker and oncogene-addicted cases.

Points on this clone: The antigen is undetermined.

Sequencing used immunoSEQ v3. The method was immunoSEQ multiplex PCR; TCRdb's version includes in-frame clones alone and lacks a portion of them. The sample consists of about 13,000 clones, about three fifths of them appearing once. The rearrangement links TRBV19 to TRBJ1-1; weak D call: TRBD1 (6 bases). The source of this sequence is a woman between 30 and 85 years old with non-small cell lung cancer. Sample: tumor tissue, taken at baseline. The CDR3 bases are TGTGCCAGTATAGGGGGGGGCGCCAACACTGAAGCTTTCTTT. Protein: CASIGGGANTEAFF. The full variable domain, its missing parts supplied by reference TRBV19 and TRBJ1-1, is DGGITQSPKYLFRKEGQNVTLSCEQNLNHDAMYWYRQDPGQGLRLIYYSQIVNDFQKGDIAEGYSVSREKKESFPLTVTSAQKNPTAFYLCASIGGGANTEAFFGQGTRLTVV.